The 30 T cell receptor beta chains presented below share a single source sample, sequenced in a study of blood T cell repertoires in COVID-19. Using immunoSEQ multiplex PCR, the repertoire was profiled, and TCRdb retains in-frame clones only, with some absent. The sample has approximately 210,000 clones, more than 75% seen once. The specimen was peripheral blood. These receptors were taken from a middle-aged man with active or convalescent COVID-19.

This clone was recorded only once. V gene TRBV7-8 combines with J gene TRBJ1-4; 8 nucleotides align to TRBD1. CDR1 is SGHVS, CDR2 FQNEAQ, per germline. The J segment lost 8 bases and the V segment lost 4 bases, leaving 12 bases of the junction unmatched. This CDR3 is built from 16 residues. CDR3 residues: CASSSSRTGRGEKLFF. The CDR3 coding sequence is TGTGCCAGCAGCTCCTCTCGGACAGGGAGGGGCGAAAAACTGTTTTTT.

This chain joins TRBV6-5 and TRBJ1-5; 8 bases match TRBD1. The CDR3 spans 15 residues. The germline V gene has CDR1 MNHEY and CDR2 SVGAGI. Losses at the gene ends were 6 bases for V and 4 bases for J; bases not matched to a gene: 8. This chain's CDR3 is CASRQGVQLNQPQHF. Written as DNA, the CDR3 is TGTGCCAGCAGACAGGGGGTACAGTTGAATCAGCCCCAGCATTTT.

The V call is TRBV27, the J call TRBJ2-7; 9 positions agree with TRBD2. The CDR3 totals 14 residues. The trim removed 3 bases at V and 5 bases at J, leaving 5 bases unmatched. CDR1 is MNHEY and CDR2 is SMNVEV in the germline V gene (reference sequence). The CDR3 here is CASSFLAGEDEQYF. In DNA form, the CDR3 reads TGTGCCAGCAGTTTCTTAGCGGGAGAAGACGAGCAGTACTTC.

The chain links TRBV19 to TRBJ2-1; possible D gene TRBD2, 7 bases. With 4 bases removed from V and 5 bases from J, the gap between germline ends came to 12 bases. The CDR3 is made up of 14 amino acids. Per germline, CDR1 LNHDA and CDR2 SQIVND (reference sequence). CDR3: CASSSGGSNNEQFF. The DNA for the CDR3 is TGTGCCAGTAGTAGCGGGGGCAGCAACAATGAGCAGTTCTTC.

The V call is TRBV5-1, the J call TRBJ1-2; 8 bases align to TRBD1. V was pared by 4 bases and J by 4 bases, with 9 bases of the junction left unmatched. CDR3 length equals 15 residues. CDR1 SGHRS and CDR2 YFSETQ come from the germline V gene. CDR3 region: CASSPQGQGAYGYTF. The CDR3 DNA reads as TGCGCCAGCAGCCCTCAGGGCCAGGGGGCCTATGGCTACACCTTC.

This clone occurred a few times. The J gene is TRBJ1-1, the V gene TRBV27; TRBD1 agrees at 9 bases. The CDR3 contains 15 residues. The junction had 9 bases not matched to a gene; V was cut back by 5 bases and J by 5 bases. Germline V gene data show CDR1 as MNHEY and CDR2 as SMNVEV (reference sequence). The CDR3 spells CASSVYRGRTTEAFF. Written as DNA, the CDR3 is TGTGCCAGCAGTGTCTACAGGGGGCGCACGACTGAAGCTTTCTTT.

The rearrangement joins TRBV27 to TRBJ2-7; D might be TRBD1 (6 bases). V was clipped by 2 bases and J by 1 base, with 12 bases between them. Germline V gene lookup returns CDR1 MNHEY and CDR2 SMNVEV (reference sequence). The CDR3 is 15 residues long. CDR3 bases: TGTGCCAGCAGTTTAGGGCAGGGGCTATCCTACGAGCAGTACTTC. Translating it yields CASSLGQGLSYEQYF.

The chain is built from TRBV19 and TRBJ2-1; 8 nucleotides line up with TRBD1. The junction had 9 bases not matched to a gene; V was cut back by 6 bases and J by 14 bases. Germline V gene data show CDR1 as LNHDA and CDR2 as SQIVND (reference sequence). CDR3 size: 12 residues. DNA of the CDR3: TGTGCCAGTAGCCCCGGACAGGGTCACAAGTTCTTC. Translation: CASSPGQGHKFF.

Here the CDR3 reads CASRRKGCPEKLFF. For the CDR3, the DNA is TGTGCCAGCAGACGAAAGGGGTGTCCGGAAAAACTGTTTTTT. J is TRBJ1-4 and V is TRBV28; TRBD1 might be the D (5 bases). The CDR3 contains 14 residues. Germline V gene data show CDR1 as MDHEN and CDR2 as SYDVKM. The V gene lost 6 bases and the J gene lost 8 bases, with 16 bases spanning the gap.

The CDR3 region has the DNA TGTGCCAGTAGTCCTCTAGTAGCGGGAGGGAAAAACATTCAGTACTTC. It codes for CASSPLVAGGKNIQYF. J is TRBJ2-4 and V is TRBV19, with 11 positions matching TRBD2. The length of the CDR3 is 16 residues. Germline loops: CDR1 LNHDA, CDR2 SQIVND (reference sequence). V shed 5 bases and J 4 bases; nucleotides not matched to a gene: 7.

In its sample, this clone was seen once. The chain has TRBV6-1 and TRBJ1-5; D unclear. Looked up from germline, CDR1 is MNHNS and CDR2 is SASEGT. The CDR3 has 15 amino acids. V was shortened by 2 bases and J by 3 bases, with 11 bases between the two germline ends. The CDR3 sequence: CASSEFEVVNQPQHF. The CDR3 coding sequence is TGTGCCAGCAGTGAATTTGAGGTGGTCAATCAGCCCCAGCATTTT.

V and J are TRBV4-2 and TRBJ2-7; TRBD2 agrees at 9 bases. This CDR3 is built from 17 residues. The germline gives CDR1 LGHNA, CDR2 YNFKEQ. The ends lost 2 bases at V and 5 bases at J; junction bases unmatched: 13. The CDR3 is CASSQLWSSGNNNEQYF. The CDR3 DNA reads TGTGCCAGCAGCCAACTATGGTCTAGCGGGAACAACAACGAGCAGTACTTC.

V usage is TRBV28 and J usage is TRBJ2-2; D not certain. Trimming cost V 3 bases and J 5 bases, with 4 bases left between them. Germline V gene sequence: CDR1 MDHEN, CDR2 SYDVKM. The CDR3 has 12 amino acids. The CDR3 region is CASSFGTGELFF. The DNA of the CDR3 is TGTGCCAGCAGTTTCGGGACCGGGGAGCTGTTTTTT.

The genes are TRBV6-5 and TRBJ2-5, with D hard to call. V shed 0 bases and J shed 4 bases, with 3 bases lying between them. The CDR3 has 12 amino acids. In germline, CDR1 is MNHEY, CDR2 SVGAGI. CDR3 DNA sequence: TGTGCCAGCAGTTACTCGAGAGAGACCCAGTACTTC. Translation: CASSYSRETQYF.

The V call is TRBV18, the J call TRBJ1-3; the D is unclear. This CDR3 is built from 16 residues. From germline, CDR1 is KGHSH and CDR2 LQKENI. The V gene lost 3 bases and the J gene lost 0 bases, with 12 bases spanning the gap. The CDR3 DNA follows: TGTGCCAGCTCACCTCGGCAGCAGGACTCTGGAAACACCATATATTTT. Translation gives CASSPRQQDSGNTIYF.

This clone was recorded only once. CDR3 protein: CANTTAGDTGELFF. The CDR3 region has the DNA TGTGCCAACACGACCGCGGGGGACACCGGGGAGCTGTTTTTT. The V and J genes are TRBV7-3 and TRBJ2-2, with 7 bases identical to TRBD2. The germline V gene encodes CDR1 SGHTA and CDR2 FQGTGA. The CDR3 is made up of 14 amino acids. V gave up 10 bases and J gave up 3 bases; unmatched junction bases: 8.

The CDR3 sequence is CASSPRGGNTEAFF. The CDR3 region has the DNA TGTGCCAGCTCACCCCGGGGAGGGAACACTGAAGCTTTCTTT. V gene TRBV18 combines with J gene TRBJ1-1; no definite D call. Looked up from germline, CDR1 is KGHSH and CDR2 is LQKENI. This CDR3 is built from 14 residues. V shed 3 bases and J shed 1 base, with 9 bases lying between them.

The DNA for the CDR3 is TGTGCCAGCAAACACCCGAACACCGGGGAGCTGTTTTTT. Amino acid sequence: CASKHPNTGELFF. The J gene is TRBJ2-2, the V gene TRBV6-5; D is ambiguous. Trimming left V 7 bases short and J 0 bases short, with 6 bases between. Per germline, CDR1 MNHEY and CDR2 SVGAGI. This CDR3 contains 13 residues.

CDR3 sequence (DNA): TGTGCCAGCAGTGAAGTCGGACAGGGGATAGCTTACACCTTC. Translation gives CASSEVGQGIAYTF. V usage is TRBV25-1 and J usage is TRBJ1-2, with 9 bases matching TRBD1. The V gene's germline CDR1 is MGHDK and CDR2 SYGVNS. The CDR3 spans 14 residues. The ends lost 2 bases at V and 11 bases at J; junction bases unmatched: 9.

This clone was seen once. The chain uses TRBV7-2 and TRBJ1-5, with TRBD1 matching 7 bases. CDR1 SGHTA and CDR2 FQGNSA come from the germline V gene. V lost 3 bases to trimming and J lost 6 bases; unmatched junction nucleotides: 8. The CDR3 extends over 15 amino acids. The CDR3 loop is CASSFSYRGGQPQHF. CDR3 in DNA: TGTGCCAGCAGCTTCTCCTACAGGGGCGGTCAGCCCCAGCATTTT.

This clone was counted a single time. The chain is built from TRBV14 and TRBJ1-5; D is ambiguous. The CDR3 length is 15 residues. Germline V gene lookup returns CDR1 SGHDN and CDR2 FVKESK. V was clipped by 0 bases and J by 3 bases, with 9 bases between them. The CDR3 reads CASSQEEQFNQPQHF. CDR3 sequence (DNA): TGTGCCAGCAGCCAAGAGGAGCAGTTCAATCAGCCCCAGCATTTT.

The chain employs TRBV9 and TRBJ2-7; maybe TRBD1 (7 bases). This CDR3 contains 16 residues. The V end lost 4 bases, the J end lost 2 bases, and 19 bases lay between the germline ends. Per the germline V gene, CDR1 is SGDLS and CDR2 is YYNGEE. The CDR3 loop is CASSIGGGTATYEQYF. The CDR3 nucleotides are TGTGCCAGCAGCATTGGAGGAGGGACAGCCACCTACGAGCAGTACTTC.

V gene TRBV28 combines with J gene TRBJ1-2, with a tentative D call TRBD1 (6 bases). Trimming shortened V by 6 bases and J by 1 base, and 9 bases separated the two germline ends. Germline V CDR1 and CDR2: MDHEN, SYDVKM. The CDR3 loop spans 13 amino acids. CDR3 nucleotide sequence: TGTGCCAGCAGCCAGGGGATTAACTATGGCTACACCTTC. Protein sequence: CASSQGINYGYTF.

The rearrangement links TRBV9 to TRBJ1-4, with TRBD1 matching over 9 bases. Germline values: CDR1 SGDLS, CDR2 YYNGEE. The junction had 15 bases not matched to a gene; V was cut back by 7 bases and J by 8 bases. The CDR3 extends over 16 amino acids. As DNA, the CDR3 is TGTGCCAGCGGACCCGATTGGGACAGGGTAGGGGAAAAACTGTTTTTT. This encodes CASGPDWDRVGEKLFF.

The chain employs TRBV19 and TRBJ1-1; 9 nucleotides line up with TRBD1. Per the germline V gene, CDR1 is LNHDA and CDR2 is SQIVND (reference sequence). The CDR3 has 16 amino acids. The J segment lost 4 bases and the V segment lost 5 bases, leaving 11 bases of the junction unmatched. The CDR3: CASSSRTGGGGTEAFF. DNA for the CDR3: TGTGCCAGTAGTTCCCGAACAGGGGGCGGAGGCACTGAAGCTTTCTTT.

The chain combines TRBV29-1 with TRBJ1-4; D call uncertain. Deletions cut 0 bases from V and 8 bases from J, with 7 bases between. CDR1 and CDR2 (germline): SQVTM, ANQGSEA. The CDR3 has 12 amino acids. The CDR3 is CSVEEVGEKLFF. Here the CDR3 DNA reads TGCAGCGTTGAAGAGGTTGGCGAAAAACTGTTTTTT.

V is TRBV19 and J is TRBJ1-2, with TRBD1 identical over 9 bases. This CDR3 has 15 residues. Germline CDR1 is LNHDA and CDR2 is SQIVND (reference sequence). The J segment lost 7 bases and the V segment lost 6 bases, leaving 12 bases of the junction unmatched. This chain's CDR3 is CASSPGTGITIGYTF. The CDR3 DNA is TGTGCCAGTAGCCCCGGGACAGGGATAACTATTGGCTACACCTTC.

This clone was observed a single time. This sequence joins TRBV7-8 and TRBJ1-5, with 10 bases fitting TRBD1. Germline V gives CDR1 SGHVS, CDR2 FQNEAQ. V lost 3 bases to trimming and J lost 10 bases; unmatched junction nucleotides: 9. The CDR3 loop spans 15 amino acids. This CDR3 is CASSFTGQGEYPQHF. The CDR3 nucleotides read TGTGCCAGCAGCTTCACCGGACAGGGGGAATATCCCCAGCATTTT.

The V gene is TRBV30, the J gene TRBJ2-3, with a possible D match to TRBD2 (6 bases). The CDR3 has 14 amino acids. With 2 bases removed from V and 5 bases from J, the gap between germline ends came to 14 bases. Germline values: CDR1 GTSNPN, CDR2 SVGIG (reference sequence). The CDR3 coding sequence is TGTGCCTGGAGTCCAACTAGCCCACTAGATACGCAGTATTTT. Amino acid sequence: CAWSPTSPLDTQYF.

The chain links TRBV19 to TRBJ1-6; D remains ambiguous. The CDR3 extends over 16 amino acids. Germline loops: CDR1 LNHDA, CDR2 SQIVND (reference sequence). Trimming took 6 bases from V and 0 from J, leaving 12 bases between them. Here the CDR3 reads CASRNLFSSYNSPLHF. Written as DNA, the CDR3 is TGTGCCAGTAGAAACCTTTTCAGCTCCTATAATTCACCCCTCCACTTT.